This TCR beta chain was recovered during a study of T cells in Graves' hyperthyroidism and ophthalmopathy. Findings of the study overall: Expanded thyroid clonotypes (above 0.001) were mostly also found in blood.

Researchers took RNA transcripts and amplified the TCR beta CDR3 regions from them. The TCR CDR3 first-round RT-PCR relied on the HTBI primer set. TCRdb called the multiplex PCR reads again in MiXCR, with one record for every CDR3 protein. The profile covers about 400,000 distinct CDR3 sequences, with 14% to 15% appearing a single time and roughly 13% taken by the ten largest. In the case of this clonotype: No antigen is known for it.

The ends were cut back, 1 base at V and 1 base at J, with 7 bases in the middle. CDR3 size: 14 residues. Looked up from germline, CDR1 is LNHDA and CDR2 is SQIVND (reference sequence). This clonotype originated in a man in his late teens or twenties with Graves' ophthalmopathy. Sequencing was carried out using blood. The chain combines TRBV19 with TRBJ1-1; D is uncertain. The CDR3 is CASSIVEGNTEAFF. The DNA for the CDR3 is TGTGCCAGTAGTATAGTAGAGGGGAACACTGAAGCTTTCTTT.